The clone carrying this T cell receptor beta chain was counted only a few times. Its target is not known. The CDR3 consists of 16 residues. Germline CDR1 SGHRS, CDR2 YFSETQ. Trimming shortened V by 4 bases and J by 7 bases, and 21 bases separated the two germline ends. The sample originates from a study of CD8+ T cells in alopecia areata. Whole-study findings and limits: Scalp samples also yield sequences of resident alphabeta T cells from normal skin. Lesional tissue from the scalp (especially in alopecia totalis/universalis) showed higher clonality than normal scalp.

Extracted RNA was reverse transcribed into cDNA, the sequencing template. Measured with immunoSEQ multiplex PCR; TCRdb has only the in-frame clones, and not every one. The data contain about 120,000 clones, approximately 38% of them singletons. The source is a human donor with alopecia areata. The chain uses TRBV5-1 and TRBJ2-1, with D possibly being TRBD2 (6 bases). Input material: CD4+ T cells sorted from blood. The CDR3 protein is CASSPLGDGGGNEQFF. The CDR3 nucleotides are TGCGCCAGCAGCCCCCTCGGCGACGGGGGTGGAAATGAGCAGTTCTTC.